A selection of T cell receptor beta chains follows, all from one sample in a study of cytomegalovirus exposure and HLA in healthy donors. Profiled with immunoSEQ multiplex PCR; TCRdb holds only in-frame clones, not every one. There are around 200,000 clones in the sample; 75% to 90% occur only once, and 6.3% lies in the top ten. Sequencing was carried out using PBMCs. The origin of the receptors is a middle-aged man in good health and CMV-seropositive. Each CDR3 is given with its conserved first and last residue. A D gene is named only where the DNA matches it firmly. Expanded clones are given a class, and other clones once, few, many or no size at all.

TGTGCCAGCAGCATTATCGGGGAGACCCAGTACTTC CASSIIGETQYF TRBV11-2 - - TRBJ2-5
TGTGCCAGCAGTTTCCTTACAGCGGCCCAAGAGACCCAGTACTTC CASSFLTAAQETQYF TRBV28 - - TRBJ2-5
TGTGCCTGGAGTGTACGGACCGGGACAGGGGGCACTGGCTACACCTTC CAWSVRTGTGGTGYTF TRBV30 - TRBD1 TRBJ1-2
TGTGCCAGTAGTTTGTCATGGACTGAATCTAATGAAAAACTGTTTTTT CASSLSWTESNEKLFF TRBV19 - - TRBJ1-4
TGTGCCAGTAGTCCTCTGGGGGCTCGGAGCAATCAGCCCCAGCATTTT CASSPLGARSNQPQHF TRBV19 - - TRBJ1-5
TGTGCCAGCAGTGGGTGGGACAGGGGGCAGTATTTT CASSGWDRGQYF TRBV6-1 few TRBD1 TRBJ2-3
TGTGCCAGCAGCCAACGGAGCGGGGAGCTGTTTTTT CASSQRSGELFF TRBV4-2 - - TRBJ2-2
TGTGCCAGCAGTCCAGGGGAATACTATGGCTACACCTTC CASSPGEYYGYTF TRBV5-6 - - TRBJ1-2
TGTGCCAGCAGTTACAGGGGAGGCACCTACGAGCAGTACTTC CASSYRGGTYEQYF TRBV6-8 - - TRBJ2-7
TGTGCCAGCAGCTTAACCGGGACTAGCGGGGGAAATGAGCAGTTCTTC CASSLTGTSGGNEQFF TRBV7-6 - TRBD2 TRBJ2-1
TGTGCCAGCAGCTTAACTAGACTAGCGGGGGGCCCTAGCACAGATACGCAGTATTTT CASSLTRLAGGPSTDTQYF TRBV7-2 once TRBD2 TRBJ2-3
TGCGCCAGCAGCCAATTCTATTTCAGAAGGAGGCGGGGGCCCTACGAGCAGTACTTC CASSQFYFRRRRGPYEQYF TRBV4-3 - - TRBJ2-7
TGTGCCAGCAGGGGGGACAGTGTAGCCAAAAACATTCAGTACTTC CASRGDSVAKNIQYF TRBV6-6 - TRBD1 TRBJ2-4